This T cell receptor (beta chain) was sequenced during a study of response to subunit inactivated influenza vaccine. TCRdb itself ran the RT-PCR reads through MiXCR, one entry per CDR3 protein. The table has 600,000 to 700,000 distinct CDR3 sequences, 14% seen once. In its sample, this clonotype was seen a few times. The CDR3 contains 13 residues. V was clipped by 5 bases and J by 5 bases, with 16 bases between them. Germline V gene sequence: CDR1 SQVTM, CDR2 ANQGSEA. The sequencing here drew on PBMCs from blood, taken about 14 days before vaccination. This clonotype originated in a man in his fifties or sixties who received an inactivated influenza vaccine. The chain uses TRBV29-1 and TRBJ2-7; D not resolved. This CDR3 is CSVRFTITDEQYF. CDR3 nucleotides: TGCAGCGTTCGGTTTACCATTACTGACGAGCAGTACTTC.